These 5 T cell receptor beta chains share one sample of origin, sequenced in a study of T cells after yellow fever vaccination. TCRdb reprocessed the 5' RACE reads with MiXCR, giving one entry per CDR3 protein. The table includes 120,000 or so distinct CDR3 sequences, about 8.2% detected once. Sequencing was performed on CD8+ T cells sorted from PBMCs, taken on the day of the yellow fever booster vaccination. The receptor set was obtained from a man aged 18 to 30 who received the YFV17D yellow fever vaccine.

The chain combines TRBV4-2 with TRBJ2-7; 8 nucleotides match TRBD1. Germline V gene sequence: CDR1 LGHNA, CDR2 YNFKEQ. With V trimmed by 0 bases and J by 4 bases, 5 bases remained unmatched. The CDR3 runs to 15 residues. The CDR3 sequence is CASSQEDRGKYEQYF. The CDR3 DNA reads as TGTGCCAGCAGCCAAGAAGACAGGGGAAAGTACGAGCAGTACTTC.

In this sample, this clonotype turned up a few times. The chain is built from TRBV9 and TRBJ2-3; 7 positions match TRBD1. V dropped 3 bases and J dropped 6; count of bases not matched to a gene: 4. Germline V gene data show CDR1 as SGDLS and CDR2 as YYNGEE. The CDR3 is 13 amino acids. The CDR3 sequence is CASSAEGADTQYF. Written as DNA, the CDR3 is TGTGCCAGCAGCGCCGAGGGGGCGGATACGCAGTATTTT.

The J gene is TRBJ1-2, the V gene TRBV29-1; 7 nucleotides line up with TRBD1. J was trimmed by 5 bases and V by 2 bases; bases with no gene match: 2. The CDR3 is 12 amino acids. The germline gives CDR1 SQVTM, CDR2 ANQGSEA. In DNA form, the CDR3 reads TGCAGCGTTGAAAAGACAGGGTATGGCTACACCTTC. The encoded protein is CSVEKTGYGYTF. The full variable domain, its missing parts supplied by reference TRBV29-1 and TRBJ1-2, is SAVISQKPSRDICQRGTSLTIQCQVDSQVTMMFWYRQQPGQSLTLIATANQGSEATYESGFVIDKFPISRPNLTFSTLTVSNMSPEDSSIYLCSVEKTGYGYTFGSGTRLTVV.

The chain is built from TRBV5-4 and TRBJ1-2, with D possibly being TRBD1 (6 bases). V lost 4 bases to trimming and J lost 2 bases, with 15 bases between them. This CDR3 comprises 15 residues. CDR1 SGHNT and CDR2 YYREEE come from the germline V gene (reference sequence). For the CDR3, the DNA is TGTGCCAGCAGCGATTCCGGGACATTCAACTATGGCTACACCTTC. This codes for CASSDSGTFNYGYTF. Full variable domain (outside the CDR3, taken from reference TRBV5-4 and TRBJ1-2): ETGVTQSPTHLIKTRGQQVTLRCSSQSGHNTVSWYQQALGQGPQFIFQYYREEENGRGNFPPRFSGLQFPNYSSELNVNALELDDSALYLCASSDSGTFNYGYTFGSGTRLTVV.

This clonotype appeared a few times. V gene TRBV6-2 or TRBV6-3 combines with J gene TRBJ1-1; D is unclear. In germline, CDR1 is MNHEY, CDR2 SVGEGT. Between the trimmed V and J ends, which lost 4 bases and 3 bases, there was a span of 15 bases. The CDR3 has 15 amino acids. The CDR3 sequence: CASSFLSIRDTEAFF. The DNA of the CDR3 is TGTGCCAGCAGTTTCCTCTCCATTAGGGACACTGAAGCTTTCTTT.